The 16 T cell receptor beta chains given below trace back to one sample, sequenced in a study of blood T cell repertoires in COVID-19. TCRdb's table, derived via immunoSEQ multiplex PCR, lists solely in-frame clones and lacks some. The sample comprises tens of thousands of clones, roughly 83% of which are singletons, and about 25% rests with the top ten. Input material: peripheral blood. These receptors all come from a human donor with acute or convalescent COVID-19. The donor label of this sample is uncertain.

This chain joins TRBV19 and TRBJ1-1, with 8 bases identical to TRBD1. The J segment lost 6 bases and the V segment lost 3 bases, leaving 12 bases of the junction unmatched. The CDR3 consists of 16 residues. Germline V gene data show CDR1 as LNHDA and CDR2 as SQIVND (reference sequence). CDR3 region: CASSIRVGQGASEAFF. The CDR3, as DNA: TGTGCCAGTAGTATTCGGGTGGGGCAGGGGGCCTCTGAAGCTTTCTTT.

This rearrangement joins TRBV28 to TRBJ2-5; 11 positions match TRBD2. The trim removed 9 bases at V and 4 bases at J, leaving 7 bases unmatched. In germline, CDR1 is MDHEN, CDR2 SYDVKM. CDR3 length: 14 amino acids. In DNA, the CDR3 is TGTGCCAGTAAACTAGCGGGAGTTTTAGAGACCCAGTACTTC. Translation gives CASKLAGVLETQYF.

This clone was recorded a few times. The chain joins TRBV29-1 to TRBJ2-7, with 10 bases fitting TRBD1. Germline CDR1 reads SQVTM; CDR2 reads ANQGSEA. The CDR3 runs to 11 residues. V trimming: 5 bases; J trimming: 6 bases; junction bases outside the gene matches: 1. This CDR3 reads CSVRTGGEQYF. CDR3 coding DNA: TGCAGCGTTAGGACAGGGGGCGAGCAGTACTTC.

The chain joins TRBV19 to TRBJ2-2, with 7 bases aligning to TRBD1. Germline trimming cut 9 bases from V and 0 bases from J; bases unmatched to any gene: 10. Germline CDR1 LNHDA, CDR2 SQIVND (reference sequence). The CDR3 length is 16 residues. The CDR3 here is CASRPGQTSNTGELFF. The CDR3 DNA sequence: TGTGCCAGCCGACCGGGACAGACATCGAACACCGGGGAGCTGTTTTTT.

V usage is TRBV5-1 and J usage is TRBJ1-1; 9 bases align to TRBD1. Trimming took 0 bases from V and 3 from J; bases not matched to a gene: 3. This CDR3 region has 15 residues. Germline-derived CDR1 and CDR2 are SGHRS and YFSETQ. CDR3 coding DNA: TGCGCCAGCAGCTTGGCCGGGACAGGGTACACTGAAGCTTTCTTT. This encodes CASSLAGTGYTEAFF.

Only one count was recorded for this clone. This rearrangement joins TRBV20-1 to TRBJ1-5; D is perhaps TRBD1 (6 bases). With 3 bases removed from V and 0 bases from J, the gap between germline ends came to 15 bases. Germline V gene data show CDR1 as DFQATT and CDR2 as SNEGSKA (reference sequence). This CDR3 has 16 amino acids. The CDR3 nucleotides read TGCAGTGCTAGTGCCCACGGGACACCTAGCAATCAGCCCCAGCATTTT. Amino acid sequence: CSASAHGTPSNQPQHF.

This clone was counted a few times. The CDR3 protein is CASSYLDSSDPLQETQYF. DNA for the CDR3: TGTGCCAGCAGTTACCTTGACTCTAGCGATCCCCTCCAAGAGACCCAGTACTTC. The rearrangement uses TRBV6-2 or TRBV6-3 and TRBJ2-5; TRBD2 might be the D (6 bases). Germline assignment: CDR1 MNHEY and CDR2 SVGEGT. V lost 2 bases and J lost 1, with 20 bases in between. The CDR3 has 18 residues.

The V gene is TRBV6-5, the J gene TRBJ2-3; D gene ambiguous. Germline-derived CDR1 and CDR2 are MNHEY and SVGAGI. The CDR3 is 15 amino acids. V dropped 5 bases and J dropped 0 bases, with 12 bases sitting between them. CDR3 sequence reads: CASSTRPRSTDTQYF. CDR3 DNA sequence: TGTGCCAGCAGTACACGCCCTAGGAGCACAGATACGCAGTATTTT.

The chain couples TRBV7-9 to TRBJ1-2; D not certain. With 5 bases removed from V and 4 bases from J, the gap between germline ends came to 17 bases. Looked up from germline, CDR1 is SEHNR and CDR2 is FQNEAQ (reference sequence). The CDR3 runs to 15 residues. In DNA form, the CDR3 reads TGTGCCAGCAGCCACGGGAGGGCCCCCCTCTATGGCTACACCTTC. This sequence encodes CASSHGRAPLYGYTF.

Regarding this clone: Distinct nucleotide sequences in the sample also encode this CDR3. The chain joins TRBV7-2 to TRBJ1-5, with 8 nucleotides matching TRBD1. The CDR3 loop spans 15 amino acids. Germline V gene sequence: CDR1 SGHTA, CDR2 FQGNSA. Trimming removed 5 bases from V and 4 bases from J; junction bases left unmatched: 7. Written as DNA, the CDR3 is TGTGCCAGCAGCCCCGGGACAGGAGGAAATCAGCCCCAGCATTTT. Amino acid sequence: CASSPGTGGNQPQHF.

The V and J genes are TRBV10-3 and TRBJ1-3; D may be TRBD1 (6 bases). The CDR3 consists of 16 residues. Germline loops: CDR1 ENHRY, CDR2 SYGVKD. The V gene lost 5 bases and the J gene lost 3 bases, with 17 bases spanning the gap. The CDR3 bases are TGTGCCATCAGTCCCTCCGGGACACCGAGTGGAAACACCATATATTTT. This encodes CAISPSGTPSGNTIYF.

This clone came up once. The rearrangement joins TRBV12-3 or TRBV12-4 to TRBJ1-2, with a tentative D call TRBD1 (5 bases). Between the trimmed V and J ends, which lost 3 bases and 4 bases, there was a span of 9 bases. This CDR3 comprises 13 residues. For the CDR3, the DNA is TGTGCCAGCAGTTTGGGGCAGCCCTATGGCTACACCTTC. Translating it yields CASSLGQPYGYTF.

This clone was seen only once. J is TRBJ1-5 and V is TRBV12-3 or TRBV12-4; D not certain. The V and J ends lost 3 bases and 5 bases respectively, with 8 bases between them. The CDR3 totals 13 residues. In nucleotides, the CDR3 is TGTGCCAGCAGTTTGGTCAGCGATCAGCCCCAGCATTTT. Encoded protein: CASSLVSDQPQHF.

The count of this clone is one. The rearrangement joins TRBV5-1 to TRBJ2-5, with TRBD2 matching 13 bases. Germline-derived CDR1 and CDR2 are SGHRS and YFSETQ. J was trimmed by 5 bases and V by 4 bases; bases with no gene match: 8. This CDR3 spans 16 amino acids. The CDR3 protein is CASSVRLAGGQETQYF. CDR3 in DNA: TGCGCCAGCAGCGTGCGACTAGCGGGGGGCCAGGAGACCCAGTACTTC. Filled out from reference TRBV5-1 and TRBJ2-5, the complete variable domain reads KAGVTQTPRYLIKTRGQQVTLSCSPISGHRSVSWYQQTPGQGLQFLFEYFSETQRNKGNFPGRFSGRQFSNSRSEMNVSTLELGDSALYLCASSVRLAGGQETQYFGPGTRLLVL.

This rearrangement joins TRBV5-4 to TRBJ1-5; D ambiguous. Looked up from germline, CDR1 is SGHNT and CDR2 is YYREEE (reference sequence). The V gene lost 9 bases and the J gene lost 0 bases, with 4 bases spanning the gap. This CDR3 is 11 amino acids long. The CDR3 here is CATGSNQPQHF. The CDR3 region has the DNA TGTGCCACCGGTAGCAATCAGCCCCAGCATTTT.

In its sample, this clone was seen a few times. The chain recombines TRBV14 with TRBJ2-7, with 8 bases identical to TRBD1. Per germline, CDR1 SGHDN and CDR2 FVKESK. With 5 bases clipped from V and 6 bases from J, the junction kept 6 bases outside the gene matches. The CDR3 is 13 residues long. CDR3 residues: CASSSGQGLEQYF. For the CDR3, the DNA is TGTGCCAGCAGCTCCGGACAGGGCCTCGAGCAGTACTTC.